This TCR beta chain emerged from a study of T cell repertoires in cytomegalovirus infection. Study as a whole: Public TCR beta signatures indicated both CMV infection and matching HLA type.

This clonotype came up a few times. Antigen: not known. Study-wide findings and caveats: There were HLA-C-restricted CMV-specific TCR beta clonotypes dominating the ex vivo response.

TCRdb re-called the reads with MiXCR, one entry per CDR3 protein. The sample holds roughly 230,000 distinct CDR3 sequences; about 12% are singletons and the top ten take approximately 1.6%. Germline-derived CDR1 and CDR2 are MNHEY and SVGEGT. The CDR3 contains 13 residues. Trimming removed 4 bases from V and 6 bases from J, with 10 bases in between. The chain has TRBV6-2 or TRBV6-3 and TRBJ2-1; the D gene could be TRBD1 or TRBD2 (5 bases each). This clonotype originated in a human donor in good health (CMV status not recorded). Some clones in this sample may be carry-over from other donors' samples. Sample: PBMCs. CDR3 in amino acids: CASSSGPGNEQFF. CDR3 nucleotide sequence: TGTGCCAGCAGTTCGGGGCCGGGCAATGAGCAGTTCTTC.